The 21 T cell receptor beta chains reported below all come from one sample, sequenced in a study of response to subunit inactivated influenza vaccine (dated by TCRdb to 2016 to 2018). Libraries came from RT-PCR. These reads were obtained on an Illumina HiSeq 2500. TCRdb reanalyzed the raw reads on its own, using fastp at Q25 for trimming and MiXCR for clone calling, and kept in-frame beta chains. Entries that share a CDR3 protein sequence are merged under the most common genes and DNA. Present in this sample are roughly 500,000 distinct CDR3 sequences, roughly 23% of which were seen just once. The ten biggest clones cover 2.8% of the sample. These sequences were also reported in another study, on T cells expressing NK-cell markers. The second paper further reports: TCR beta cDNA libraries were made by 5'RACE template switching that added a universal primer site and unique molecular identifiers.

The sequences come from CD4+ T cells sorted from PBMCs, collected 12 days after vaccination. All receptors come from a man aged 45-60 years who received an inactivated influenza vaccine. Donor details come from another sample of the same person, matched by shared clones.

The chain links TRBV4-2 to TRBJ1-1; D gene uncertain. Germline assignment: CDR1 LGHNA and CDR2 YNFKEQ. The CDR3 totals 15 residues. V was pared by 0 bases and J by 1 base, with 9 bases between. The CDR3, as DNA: TGTGCCAGCAGCCAAGATTTGCGAGAGAACACTGAAGCTTTCTTT. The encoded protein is CASSQDLRENTEAFF.

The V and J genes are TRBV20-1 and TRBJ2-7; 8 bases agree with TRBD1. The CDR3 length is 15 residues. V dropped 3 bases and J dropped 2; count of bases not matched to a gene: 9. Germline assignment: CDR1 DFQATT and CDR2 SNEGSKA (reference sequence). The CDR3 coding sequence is TGCAGTGCTAGGGGTACAGGGGGTAAGCCCTACGAGCAGTACTTC. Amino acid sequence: CSARGTGGKPYEQYF.

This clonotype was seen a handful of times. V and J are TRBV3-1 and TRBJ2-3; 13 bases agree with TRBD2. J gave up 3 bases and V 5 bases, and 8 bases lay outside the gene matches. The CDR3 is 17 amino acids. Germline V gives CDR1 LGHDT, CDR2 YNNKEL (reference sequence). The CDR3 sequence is CASSSTSGGAVTDTQYF. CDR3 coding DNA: TGTGCCAGCAGCAGTACTAGCGGGGGGGCAGTAACAGATACGCAGTATTTT.

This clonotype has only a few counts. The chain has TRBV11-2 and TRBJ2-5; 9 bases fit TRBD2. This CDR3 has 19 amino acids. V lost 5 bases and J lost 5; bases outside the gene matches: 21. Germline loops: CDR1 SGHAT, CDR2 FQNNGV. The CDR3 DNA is TGTGCCAGCAGCCTTAGAGGTTTAGGGACTAGCCTTTGGGTCGAGACCCAGTACTTC. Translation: CASSLRGLGTSLWVETQYF.

CDR3 in amino acids: CASSPRAGGRNEQFF. CDR3 sequence (DNA): TGTGCCAGCAGCCCCCGAGCGGGGGGGCGAAATGAGCAGTTCTTC. This chain connects TRBV7-9 to TRBJ2-1, with 10 bases lining up with TRBD2. This CDR3 region has 15 residues. CDR1 SEHNR and CDR2 FQNEAQ come from the germline V gene (reference sequence). V lost 5 bases, J lost 7 bases, and 8 bases stayed unmatched.

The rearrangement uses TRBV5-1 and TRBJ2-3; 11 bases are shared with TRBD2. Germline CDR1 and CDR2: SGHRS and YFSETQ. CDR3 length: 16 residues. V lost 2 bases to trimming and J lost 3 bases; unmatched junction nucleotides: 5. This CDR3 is CASSFILAGATDTQYF. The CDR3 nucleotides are TGCGCCAGCAGCTTTATACTAGCGGGAGCGACAGATACGCAGTATTTT.

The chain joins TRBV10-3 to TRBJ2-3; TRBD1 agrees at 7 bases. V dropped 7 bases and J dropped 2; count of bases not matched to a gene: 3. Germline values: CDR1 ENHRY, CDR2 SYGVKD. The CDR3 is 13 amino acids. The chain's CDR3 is CAITGTATDTQYF. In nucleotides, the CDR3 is TGTGCCATCACCGGGACAGCCACAGATACGCAGTATTTT.

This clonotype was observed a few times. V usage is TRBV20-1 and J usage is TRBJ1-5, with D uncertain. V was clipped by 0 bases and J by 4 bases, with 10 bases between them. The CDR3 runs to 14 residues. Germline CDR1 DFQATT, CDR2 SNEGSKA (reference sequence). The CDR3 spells CSARDWKGNQPQHF. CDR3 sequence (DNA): TGCAGTGCTAGAGATTGGAAGGGTAATCAGCCCCAGCATTTT.

For the CDR3, the DNA is TGTGCCAGCAGCCGGGACAGGGTGGTCGGGGAGCTGTTTTTT. This sequence encodes CASSRDRVVGELFF. This chain joins TRBV7-2 and TRBJ2-2, with 9 bases aligning to TRBD1. Germline CDR1 and CDR2: SGHTA and FQGNSA. This CDR3 is built from 14 residues. Trimming took 5 bases from V and 7 from J; bases not matched to a gene: 5.

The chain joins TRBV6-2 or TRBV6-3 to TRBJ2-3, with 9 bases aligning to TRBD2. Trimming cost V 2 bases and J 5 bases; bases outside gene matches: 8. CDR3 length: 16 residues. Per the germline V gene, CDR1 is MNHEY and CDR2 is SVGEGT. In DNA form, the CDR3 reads TGTGCCAGCAGTTACCAGATAGCGGGAGTTGGAGATACGCAGTATTTT. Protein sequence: CASSYQIAGVGDTQYF.

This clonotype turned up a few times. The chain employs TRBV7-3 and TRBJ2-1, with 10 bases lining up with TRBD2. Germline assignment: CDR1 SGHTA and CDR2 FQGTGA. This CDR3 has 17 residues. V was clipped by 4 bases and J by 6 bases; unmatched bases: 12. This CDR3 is CASSSDGLAGALNEQFF. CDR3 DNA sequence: TGTGCCAGCAGCTCTGATGGGCTAGCGGGAGCCCTCAATGAGCAGTTCTTC.

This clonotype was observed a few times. The CDR3 nucleotides read TGCGCCAGCAGCTTGGGACTAGCGGGGGGAAGCACAGATACGCAGTATTTT. This encodes CASSLGLAGGSTDTQYF. The chain carries TRBV5-1 and TRBJ2-3, with 13 nucleotides matching TRBD2. V lost 0 bases and J lost 0; bases outside the gene matches: 1. The CDR3 loop spans 17 amino acids. CDR1 and CDR2 from the germline V gene are SGHRS and YFSETQ. Drawing the rest from reference TRBV5-1 and TRBJ2-3, the complete variable domain is KAGVTQTPRYLIKTRGQQVTLSCSPISGHRSVSWYQQTPGQGLQFLFEYFSETQRNKGNFPGRFSGRQFSNSRSEMNVSTLELGDSALYLCASSLGLAGGSTDTQYFGPGTRLTVL.

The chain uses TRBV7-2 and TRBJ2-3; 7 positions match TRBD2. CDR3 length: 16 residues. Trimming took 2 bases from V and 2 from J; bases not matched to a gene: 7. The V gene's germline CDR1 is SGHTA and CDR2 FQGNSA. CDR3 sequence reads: CASSLFAGVPTDTQYF. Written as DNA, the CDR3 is TGTGCCAGCAGCTTATTTGCGGGGGTTCCCACAGATACGCAGTATTTT.

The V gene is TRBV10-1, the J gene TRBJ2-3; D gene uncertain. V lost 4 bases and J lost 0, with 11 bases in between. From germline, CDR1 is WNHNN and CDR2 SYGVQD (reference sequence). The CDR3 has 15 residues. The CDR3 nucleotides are TGCGCCAGCAGTGTGGATCTAGGCAGCACAGATACGCAGTATTTT. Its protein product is CASSVDLGSTDTQYF.

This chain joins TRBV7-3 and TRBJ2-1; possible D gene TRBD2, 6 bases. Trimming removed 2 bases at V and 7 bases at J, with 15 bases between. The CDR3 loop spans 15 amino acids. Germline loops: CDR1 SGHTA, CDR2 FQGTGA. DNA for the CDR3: TGTGCCAGCAGCTTAGGCGCGGGACTGGGGAATGAGCAGTTCTTC. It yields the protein CASSLGAGLGNEQFF.

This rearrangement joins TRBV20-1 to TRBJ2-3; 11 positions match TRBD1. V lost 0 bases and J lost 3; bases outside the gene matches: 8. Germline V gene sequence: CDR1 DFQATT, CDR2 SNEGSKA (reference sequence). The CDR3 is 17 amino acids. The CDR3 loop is CSARDPGQGAETDTQYF. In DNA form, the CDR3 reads TGCAGTGCTAGAGATCCCGGACAGGGGGCAGAAACAGATACGCAGTATTTT.

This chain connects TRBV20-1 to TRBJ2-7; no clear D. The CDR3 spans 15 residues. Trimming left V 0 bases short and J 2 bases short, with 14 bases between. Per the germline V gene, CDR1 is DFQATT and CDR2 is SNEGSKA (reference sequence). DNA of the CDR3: TGCAGTGCTAGAGATAGTCGAAGCACGGCCTACGAGCAGTACTTC. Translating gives CSARDSRSTAYEQYF.

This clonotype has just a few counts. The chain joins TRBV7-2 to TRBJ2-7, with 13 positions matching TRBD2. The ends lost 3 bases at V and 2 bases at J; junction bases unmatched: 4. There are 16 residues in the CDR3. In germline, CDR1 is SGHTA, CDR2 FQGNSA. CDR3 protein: CASSFGLAGVPYEQYF. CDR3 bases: TGTGCCAGCAGCTTCGGACTAGCGGGAGTTCCCTACGAGCAGTACTTC.

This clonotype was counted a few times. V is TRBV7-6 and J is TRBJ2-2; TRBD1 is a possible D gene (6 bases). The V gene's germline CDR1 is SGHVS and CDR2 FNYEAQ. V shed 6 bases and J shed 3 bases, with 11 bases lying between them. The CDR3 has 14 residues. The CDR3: CASRGQIYTGELFF. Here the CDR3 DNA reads TGTGCCAGCAGAGGACAGATTTACACCGGGGAGCTGTTTTTT.

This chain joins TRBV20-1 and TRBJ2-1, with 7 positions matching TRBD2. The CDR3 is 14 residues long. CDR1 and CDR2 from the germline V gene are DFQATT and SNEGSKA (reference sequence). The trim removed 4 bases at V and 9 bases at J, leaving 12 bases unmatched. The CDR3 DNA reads TGCAGTGCTATGTACAGTGTGGCTAGCGGTGAGCAGTTCTTC. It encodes CSAMYSVASGEQFF.

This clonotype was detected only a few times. CDR3 loop: CASSYASSPYNEQFF. CDR3 bases: TGTGCCAGCAGTTACGCCAGCTCGCCCTACAATGAGCAGTTCTTC. The chain is built from TRBV6-2 or TRBV6-3 and TRBJ2-1; D remains ambiguous. CDR1 is MNHEY, CDR2 SVGEGT, per germline. The CDR3 consists of 15 residues. The V gene lost 2 bases and the J gene lost 2 bases, with 10 bases spanning the gap.